The TCR beta chain under discussion was sequenced for a study of long-term antiretroviral therapy in people with HIV. This was the immunoSEQ v3.0 assay at survey level. The assay was immunoSEQ multiplex PCR, and TCRdb's table has in-frame clones only and misses some. The data contain tens of thousands of clones, about 94% of them singletons. Per germline, CDR1 SGHNT and CDR2 YYREEE (reference sequence). Trimming removed 4 bases from V and 1 base from J, with 18 bases in between. This CDR3 is 16 amino acids long. This chain uses TRBV5-4 with TRBJ2-7; D possibly corresponds to TRBD1 (6 bases). The sequencing here drew on unsorted PBMCs, taken approximately 6.3 years after starting antiretroviral therapy. The clonotype comes from a middle-aged woman with HIV. CDR3 loop: CASSASTGLKSYEQYF. CDR3 bases: TGTGCCAGCAGCGCCTCGACAGGCTTGAAATCCTACGAGCAGTACTTC.